The 24 T cell receptor beta chains given below trace back to one sample, sequenced in a study of T cells in Graves' hyperthyroidism and ophthalmopathy. RNA transcripts served as the template for amplifying TCR beta CDR3 regions. HTBI primers were the set used in a first-round RT-PCR of the TCR CDR3. TCRdb itself ran the multiplex PCR reads through MiXCR, one entry per CDR3 protein. The repertoire holds under 350,000 distinct CDR3 sequences, with about 21% as singletons. Input material: blood. The receptors originated from a woman aged 45 to 65 with Graves' hyperthyroidism.

The CDR3 spells CASSTRGGAVDYEQYF. In nucleotides, the CDR3 is TGTGCCAGCAGCACTCGAGGCGGGGCGGTGGACTACGAGCAGTACTTC. The chain links TRBV27 to TRBJ2-7; D perhaps matches TRBD2 (6 bases). CDR1 and CDR2 from the germline V gene are MNHEY and SMNVEV (reference sequence). Deletions cut 6 bases from V and 3 bases from J, with 21 bases between. This CDR3 has 16 amino acids.

This clonotype has more than one count but fewer than ten. The V and J genes are TRBV19 and TRBJ2-1, with D perhaps being TRBD1 or TRBD2 (7 bases each). The CDR3 has 18 amino acids. Germline CDR1 reads LNHDA; CDR2 reads SQIVND (reference sequence). The germline V and J ends were trimmed by 1 base and 6 bases, with 22 bases remaining between them. The CDR3 coding sequence is TGTGCCAGTAGTATAGGGTTTTTGGGAGGGGGCCTTTCCAATGAGCAGTTCTTC. Its protein product is CASSIGFLGGGLSNEQFF.

This rearrangement joins TRBV5-1 to TRBJ2-7; 9 bases align to TRBD1. V lost 2 bases, J lost 3 bases, and 3 bases stayed unmatched. CDR3 length equals 14 residues. CDR1 is SGHRS, CDR2 YFSETQ, per germline. The CDR3 sequence is CASSFRTGDYEQYF. CDR3 DNA sequence: TGCGCCAGCAGCTTCCGGACAGGGGACTACGAGCAGTACTTC.

This clonotype was observed a single time. This rearrangement joins TRBV27 to TRBJ1-1, with D unclear. Germline V gives CDR1 MNHEY, CDR2 SMNVEV (reference sequence). V lost 5 bases, J lost 8 bases, and 18 bases lay in between. The CDR3 is 14 residues long. The CDR3 loop reads CASSPSGGTSEAFF. The CDR3 DNA reads TGTGCCAGCAGTCCCTCGGGAGGAACCTCAGAAGCTTTCTTT.

This clonotype was counted many times. CDR3 nucleotides: TGTGCCAGCAGCTTATCACTACAAGAGACCCAGTACTTC. Translation gives CASSLSLQETQYF. V gene TRBV7-3 combines with J gene TRBJ2-5; D ambiguous. Germline lookup yields CDR1 SGHTA and CDR2 FQGTGA. This CDR3 comprises 13 residues. The V end lost 2 bases, the J end lost 2 bases, and 6 bases lay between the germline ends.

This clonotype was observed many times. The V and J genes are TRBV6-2 or TRBV6-3 and TRBJ1-1, with D possibly matching TRBD1 (5 bases). Trimming pared 2 bases from V and 1 base from J, leaving 11 bases between. CDR3 length: 15 residues. In germline, CDR1 is MNHEY, CDR2 SVGEGT. The CDR3 nucleotides are TGTGCCAGCAGTTACCCGGGGCTCGAGAACACTGAAGCTTTCTTT. Amino acid sequence: CASSYPGLENTEAFF.

There are a few counts of this clonotype. V gene TRBV10-3 combines with J gene TRBJ2-6; a possible D gene is TRBD1 (6 bases). Germline loops: CDR1 ENHRY, CDR2 SYGVKD. This CDR3 has 17 amino acids. The ends were cut back, 4 bases at V and 1 base at J, with 14 bases in the middle. The CDR3 loop reads CAISVEDSLSGANVLTF. CDR3 nucleotides: TGTGCCATCAGTGTGGAGGACAGCCTTTCTGGGGCCAACGTCCTGACTTTC.

This clonotype appeared many times. The chain couples TRBV20-1 to TRBJ2-5; D is perhaps TRBD1 (6 bases). The CDR3 covers 13 residues. Germline lookup yields CDR1 DFQATT and CDR2 SNEGSKA (reference sequence). Between the trimmed V and J ends, which lost 6 bases and 6 bases, there was a span of 17 bases. The CDR3 loop reads CSATGQQMKTQYF. In DNA, the CDR3 is TGCAGTGCAACCGGACAGCAGATGAAGACCCAGTACTTC.

CDR3 residues: CSATRDLTSGPYEQFF. The DNA for the CDR3 is TGCAGTGCTACACGGGATCTAACTAGCGGTCCCTACGAGCAGTTCTTC. The V and J genes are TRBV20-1 and TRBJ2-7; 8 bases are shared with TRBD2. The assigned J gene may be wrong: the sequence end matches TRBJ2-1 better. Looked up from germline, CDR1 is DFQATT and CDR2 is SNEGSKA (reference sequence). The CDR3 is 16 amino acids.

This clonotype was detected once. This chain links TRBV5-1 with TRBJ1-1; D is undetermined. V lost 0 bases to trimming and J lost 3 bases, with 6 bases between them. This CDR3 region has 13 residues. Germline lookup yields CDR1 SGHRS and CDR2 YFSETQ. The CDR3 here is CASSLERYTEAFF. The CDR3 DNA reads TGCGCCAGCAGCTTGGAACGGTACACTGAAGCTTTCTTT.

V gene TRBV15 combines with J gene TRBJ1-5; 9 nucleotides match TRBD1. The germline V gene has CDR1 LNHNV and CDR2 YYDKDF (reference sequence). The CDR3 has 15 residues. V lost 5 bases to trimming and J lost 5 bases; unmatched junction nucleotides: 7. The CDR3 DNA is TGTGCCACCAGCCGAACGGGACAGGGCCATCAGCCCCAGCATTTT. This codes for CATSRTGQGHQPQHF.

The table lists this clonotype with many counts. The genes are TRBV6-1 and TRBJ2-2; 7 bases are shared with TRBD1. The CDR3 is made up of 12 amino acids. The J segment lost 3 bases and the V segment lost 8 bases, leaving 0 bases of the junction unmatched. Germline V gene sequence: CDR1 MNHNS, CDR2 SASEGT. CDR3 protein: CASDRDTGELFF. In DNA form, the CDR3 reads TGTGCCAGCGACAGGGACACCGGGGAGCTGTTTTTT.

This clonotype was seen at least ten times. The rearrangement links TRBV11-3 to TRBJ1-1; TRBD1 is a possible D gene (5 bases). Between the trimmed V and J ends, which lost 5 bases and 4 bases, there was a span of 14 bases. Germline lookup yields CDR1 SGHNT and CDR2 YENEEA. This CDR3 region has 14 residues. The CDR3 protein is CASSTGGVSTEAFF. CDR3 coding DNA: TGTGCCAGCAGCACGGGAGGGGTAAGCACTGAAGCTTTCTTT.

This clonotype has at least ten counts. The chain links TRBV12-3 or TRBV12-4 to TRBJ2-3; the D is unclear. This CDR3 spans 13 amino acids. V lost 3 bases and J 0 bases, leaving 4 bases between the germline ends. In nucleotides, the CDR3 is TGTGCCAGCAGTTTCTTTAGCACAGATACGCAGTATTTT. This sequence encodes CASSFFSTDTQYF.

This clonotype has more than one count but fewer than ten. V is TRBV5-1 and J is TRBJ2-2; TRBD2 matches at 13 bases. V was clipped by 5 bases and J by 6 bases; unmatched bases: 7. In germline, CDR1 is SGHRS, CDR2 YFSETQ. This CDR3 spans 16 amino acids. This CDR3 is CASRGAGLAGAGELFF. CDR3 nucleotides: TGCGCCAGCAGAGGAGCCGGACTAGCGGGAGCCGGGGAGCTGTTTTTT.

Turning to this clonotype: A much larger clone lies a single base off, so this may be a read error. The J gene is TRBJ1-1, the V gene TRBV2; D ambiguous. The germline V gene has CDR1 SNHLY and CDR2 FYNNEI. The CDR3 is 14 residues long. With 5 bases removed from V and 1 base from J, the gap between germline ends came to 11 bases. DNA of the CDR3: TGTGCCAGCAGTTTAATCCCCCCGAACACTGAAGCTTTCTTT. Translation: CASSLIPPNTEAFF.

This clonotype was picked up many times. This chain uses TRBV28 with TRBJ1-5, with a weak D call TRBD1 (6 bases). The CDR3 loop spans 14 amino acids. CDR1 is MDHEN and CDR2 is SYDVKM in the germline V gene. Trimming took off 4 bases at V and 2 bases at J, with 9 bases between the two ends. The CDR3 sequence: CASSSRGRNQPQHF. CDR3 DNA sequence: TGTGCCAGCAGTTCCCGGGGGCGCAATCAGCCCCAGCATTTT. Drawing the rest from reference TRBV28 and TRBJ1-5, the complete variable domain is DVKVTQSSRYLVKRTGEKVFLECVQDMDHENMFWYRQDPGLGLRLIYFSYDVKMKEKGDIPEGYSVSREKKERFSLILESASTNQTSMYLCASSSRGRNQPQHFGDGTRLSIL.

At least ten counts were recorded for this clonotype. The V call is TRBV9, the J call TRBJ2-5, with D possibly being TRBD1 (8 bases). The CDR3 runs to 15 residues. Germline V lookup: CDR1 SGDLS, CDR2 YYNGEE. Trimming removed 2 bases at V and 4 bases at J, with 15 bases between. CDR3 bases: TGTGCCAGCAGCGTTGGACAGGGAGGGGGAGAGACCCAGTACTTC. Translation: CASSVGQGGGETQYF. The variable domain in full, completed from reference TRBV9 and TRBJ2-5, reads DSGVTQTPKHLITATGQRVTLRCSPRSGDLSVYWYQQSLDQGLQFLIQYYNGEERAKGNILERFSAQQFPDLHSELNLSSLELGDSALYFCASSVGQGGGETQYFGPGTRLLVL.

This clonotype was observed many times. This chain connects TRBV5-8 to TRBJ2-7; D gene unclear. This CDR3 contains 12 residues. Germline-derived CDR1 and CDR2 are SGHTS and YDEGEE. Trimming shortened V by 3 bases and J by 5 bases, and 9 bases separated the two germline ends. CDR3 coding DNA: TGTGCCAGCAGCTCAAGGACGGACGAGCAGTACTTC. Translating gives CASSSRTDEQYF.

The J gene is TRBJ1-2, the V gene TRBV28; TRBD1 aligns across 7 bases. The CDR3 runs to 14 residues. Per the germline V gene, CDR1 is MDHEN and CDR2 is SYDVKM. V trimming: 6 bases; J trimming: 1 base; junction bases outside the gene matches: 5. This CDR3 reads CASSLDRFNYGYTF. The CDR3 region has the DNA TGTGCCAGCAGCCTGGACAGGTTTAACTATGGCTACACCTTC.

This clonotype was detected many times. The chain joins TRBV12-3 or TRBV12-4 to TRBJ2-7; 8 nucleotides match TRBD2. The V segment lost 10 bases and the J segment 2 bases; nucleotides outside the gene matches: 7. The CDR3 has 13 residues. The CDR3 bases are TGTGCCACCTCCACGGGACTAGCCTACGAGCAGTACTTC. Its translation: CATSTGLAYEQYF.

The V and J genes are TRBV5-1 and TRBJ2-4; a possible D gene is TRBD2 (6 bases). The germline CDR1 and CDR2 sequences are SGHRS and YFSETQ. The CDR3 is 17 residues long. V lost 4 bases to trimming and J lost 1 base, with 18 bases between them. Here the CDR3 reads CASSPTIQAGAKNIQYF. DNA of the CDR3: TGCGCCAGCAGCCCAACTATTCAGGCGGGGGCCAAAAACATTCAGTACTTC.

This clonotype showed up just a few times. This chain uses TRBV3-1 with TRBJ2-6; D unresolved. This CDR3 is built from 16 residues. The germline V gene encodes CDR1 LGHDT and CDR2 YNNKEL (reference sequence). The V gene lost 3 bases and the J gene lost 0 bases, with 9 bases spanning the gap. CDR3: CASSQDQNSGANVLTF. The CDR3 DNA reads TGTGCCAGCAGCCAGGACCAGAACTCTGGGGCCAACGTCCTGACTTTC.

This clonotype has at least ten counts. CDR3 region: CASSVGGSSYEQYF. CDR3 sequence (DNA): TGTGCCAGTTCCGTGGGGGGGAGCTCCTACGAGCAGTACTTC. The gene calls are TRBV9 and TRBJ2-7; 7 bases fit TRBD2. CDR3 length: 14 residues. Germline V gives CDR1 SGDLS, CDR2 YYNGEE. V dropped 8 bases and J dropped 0; count of bases not matched to a gene: 8.